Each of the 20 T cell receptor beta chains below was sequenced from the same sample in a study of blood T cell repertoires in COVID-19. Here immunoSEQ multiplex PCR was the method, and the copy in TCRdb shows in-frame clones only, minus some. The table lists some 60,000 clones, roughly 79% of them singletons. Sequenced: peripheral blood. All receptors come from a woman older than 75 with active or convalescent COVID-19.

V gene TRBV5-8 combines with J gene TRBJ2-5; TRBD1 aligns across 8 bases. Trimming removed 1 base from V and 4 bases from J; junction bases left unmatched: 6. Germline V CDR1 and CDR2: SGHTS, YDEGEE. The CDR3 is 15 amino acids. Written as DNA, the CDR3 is TGTGCCAGCAGCTTGTCAGGGGGCTATGGAGAGACCCAGTACTTC. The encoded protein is CASSLSGGYGETQYF.

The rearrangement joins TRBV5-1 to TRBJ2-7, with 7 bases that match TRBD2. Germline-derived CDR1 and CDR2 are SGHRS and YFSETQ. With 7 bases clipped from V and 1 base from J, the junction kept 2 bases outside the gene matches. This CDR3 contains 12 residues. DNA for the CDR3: TGCGCCAGCGGGGGGGATTCCTACGAGCAGTACTTC. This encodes CASGGDSYEQYF.

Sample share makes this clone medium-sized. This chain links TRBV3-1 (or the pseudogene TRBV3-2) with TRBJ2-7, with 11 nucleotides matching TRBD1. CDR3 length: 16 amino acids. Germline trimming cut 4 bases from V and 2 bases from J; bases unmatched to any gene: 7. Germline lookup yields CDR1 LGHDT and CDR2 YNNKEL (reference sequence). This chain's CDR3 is CASSRTGDRGAYEQYF. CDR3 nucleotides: TGTGCCAGCAGCCGGACCGGGGACAGGGGGGCCTACGAGCAGTACTTC.

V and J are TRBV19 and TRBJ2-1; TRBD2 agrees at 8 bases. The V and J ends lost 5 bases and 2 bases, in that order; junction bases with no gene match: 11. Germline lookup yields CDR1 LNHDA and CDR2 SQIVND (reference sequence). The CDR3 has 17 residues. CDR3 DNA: TGTGCCAGTAGTCTAAATCTAGGGCGGGGGGCCTACAATGAGCAGTTCTTC. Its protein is CASSLNLGRGAYNEQFF.

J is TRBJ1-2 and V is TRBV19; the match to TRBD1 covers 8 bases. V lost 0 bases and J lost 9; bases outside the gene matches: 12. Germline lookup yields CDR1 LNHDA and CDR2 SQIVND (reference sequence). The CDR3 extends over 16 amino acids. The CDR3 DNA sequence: TGTGCCAGTAGTATAGACAGGACAGGGAGGGGTGATCGCTACACCTTC. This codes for CASSIDRTGRGDRYTF.

Written as DNA, the CDR3 is TGTGCCAGCAGTCCGTCGCTAGCGGGGGTGGGTGAGACCCAGTACTTC. The encoded protein is CASSPSLAGVGETQYF. This sequence joins TRBV6-6 and TRBJ2-5; 10 bases line up with TRBD2. Germline V CDR1 and CDR2: MNHNY, SVGAGI (reference sequence). The CDR3 has 16 residues. V shed 5 bases, J shed 5 bases, and the junction held 11 bases outside the gene matches.

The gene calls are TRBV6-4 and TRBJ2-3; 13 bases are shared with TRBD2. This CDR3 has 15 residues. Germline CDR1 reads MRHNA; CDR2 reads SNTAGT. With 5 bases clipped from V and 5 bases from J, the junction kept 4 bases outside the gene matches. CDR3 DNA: TGTGCCAGCAGTCCTAGACTAGCGGGGGGAGATACGCAGTATTTT. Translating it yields CASSPRLAGGDTQYF.

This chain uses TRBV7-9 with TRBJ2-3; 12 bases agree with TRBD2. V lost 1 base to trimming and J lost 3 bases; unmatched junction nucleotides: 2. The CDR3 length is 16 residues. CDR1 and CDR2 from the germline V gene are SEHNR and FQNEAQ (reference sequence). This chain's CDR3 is CASSLELAGGTDTQYF. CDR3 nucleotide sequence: TGTGCCAGCAGCTTAGAACTAGCGGGGGGTACAGATACGCAGTATTTT.

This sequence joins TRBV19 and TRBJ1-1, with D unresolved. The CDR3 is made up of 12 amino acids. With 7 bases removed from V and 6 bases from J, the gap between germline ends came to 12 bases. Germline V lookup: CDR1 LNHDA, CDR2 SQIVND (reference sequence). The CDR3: CASMDGKSEAFF. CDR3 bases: TGTGCCAGTATGGACGGGAAGTCTGAAGCTTTCTTT.

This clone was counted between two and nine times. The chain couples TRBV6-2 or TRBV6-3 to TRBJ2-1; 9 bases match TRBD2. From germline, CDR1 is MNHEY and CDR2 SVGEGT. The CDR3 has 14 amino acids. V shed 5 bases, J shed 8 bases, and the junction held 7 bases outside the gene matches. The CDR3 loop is CASSPGLAIDEQFF. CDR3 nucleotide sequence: TGTGCCAGCAGTCCGGGACTAGCTATCGATGAGCAGTTCTTC.

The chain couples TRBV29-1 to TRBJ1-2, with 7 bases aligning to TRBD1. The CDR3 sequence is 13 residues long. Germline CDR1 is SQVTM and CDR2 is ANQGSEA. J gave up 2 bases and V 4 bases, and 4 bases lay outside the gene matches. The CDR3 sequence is CSVAGTVNYGYTF. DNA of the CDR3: TGCAGCGTTGCCGGGACAGTCAACTATGGCTACACCTTC.

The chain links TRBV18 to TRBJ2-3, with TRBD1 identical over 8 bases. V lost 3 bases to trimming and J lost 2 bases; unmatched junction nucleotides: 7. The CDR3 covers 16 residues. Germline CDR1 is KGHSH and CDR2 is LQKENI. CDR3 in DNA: TGTGCCAGCTCACCTGACCAGGGGGCCCTCACAGATACGCAGTATTTT. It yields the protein CASSPDQGALTDTQYF.

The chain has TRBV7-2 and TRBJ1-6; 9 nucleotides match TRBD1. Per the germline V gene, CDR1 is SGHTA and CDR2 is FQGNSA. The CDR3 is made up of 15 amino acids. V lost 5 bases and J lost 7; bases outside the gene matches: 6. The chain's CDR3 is CASSTGGAVNSPLHF. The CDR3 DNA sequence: TGTGCCAGCAGCACAGGGGGCGCGGTAAATTCACCCCTCCACTTT. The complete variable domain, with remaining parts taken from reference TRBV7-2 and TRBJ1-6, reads GAGVSQSPSNKVTEKGKDVELRCDPISGHTALYWYRQSLGQGLEFLIYFQGNSAPDKSGLPSDRFSAERTGGSVSTLTIQRTQQEDSAVYLCASSTGGAVNSPLHFGNGTRLTVT.

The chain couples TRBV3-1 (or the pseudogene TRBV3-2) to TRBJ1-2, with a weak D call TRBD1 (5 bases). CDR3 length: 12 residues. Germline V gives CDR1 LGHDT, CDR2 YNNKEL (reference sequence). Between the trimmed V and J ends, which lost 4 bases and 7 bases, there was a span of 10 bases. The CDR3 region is CASSPIGGGYTF. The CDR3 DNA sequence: TGTGCCAGCAGCCCCATCGGGGGTGGCTACACCTTC.

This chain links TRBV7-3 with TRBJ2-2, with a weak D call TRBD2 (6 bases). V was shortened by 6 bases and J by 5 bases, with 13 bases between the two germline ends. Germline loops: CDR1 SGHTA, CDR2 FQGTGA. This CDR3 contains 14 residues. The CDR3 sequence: CASRETGETGELFF. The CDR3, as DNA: TGTGCCAGCAGGGAAACGGGGGAGACCGGGGAGCTGTTTTTT.

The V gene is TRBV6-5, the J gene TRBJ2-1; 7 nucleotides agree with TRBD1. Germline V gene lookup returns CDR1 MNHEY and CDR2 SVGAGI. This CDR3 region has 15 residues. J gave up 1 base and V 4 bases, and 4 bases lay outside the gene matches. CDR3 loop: CASSFSQGSYNEQFF. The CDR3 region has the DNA TGTGCCAGCAGTTTCTCACAGGGGTCCTACAATGAGCAGTTCTTC.

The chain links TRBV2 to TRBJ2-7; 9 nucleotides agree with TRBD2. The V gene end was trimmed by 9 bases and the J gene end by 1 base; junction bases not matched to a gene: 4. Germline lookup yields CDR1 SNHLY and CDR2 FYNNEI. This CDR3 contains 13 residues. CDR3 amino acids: CASTTSGSYEQYF. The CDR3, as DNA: TGTGCCAGTACGACTAGCGGATCCTACGAGCAGTACTTC.

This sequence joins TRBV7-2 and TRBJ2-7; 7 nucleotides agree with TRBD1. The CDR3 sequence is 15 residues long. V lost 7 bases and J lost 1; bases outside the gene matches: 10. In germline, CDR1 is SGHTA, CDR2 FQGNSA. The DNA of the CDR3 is TGTGCCAGCACCGCCGAGGGGGCCACTTCCTACGAGCAGTACTTC. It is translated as CASTAEGATSYEQYF.

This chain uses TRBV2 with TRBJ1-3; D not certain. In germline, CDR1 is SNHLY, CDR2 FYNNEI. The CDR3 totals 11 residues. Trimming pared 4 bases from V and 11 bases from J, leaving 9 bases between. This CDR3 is CASSAVGAIYF. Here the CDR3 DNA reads TGTGCCAGCAGTGCTGTGGGAGCCATATATTTT.

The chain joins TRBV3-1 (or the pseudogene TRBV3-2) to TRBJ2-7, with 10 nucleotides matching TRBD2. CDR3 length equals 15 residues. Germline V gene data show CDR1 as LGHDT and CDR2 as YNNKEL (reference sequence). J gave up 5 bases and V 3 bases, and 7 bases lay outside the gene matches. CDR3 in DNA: TGTGCCAGCAGCCAGGTCTGGACTAGCGGCCACGAGCAGTACTTC. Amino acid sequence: CASSQVWTSGHEQYF.